The 10 T cell receptor beta chains in this list originate from one sample, sequenced in a study of T cell changes during pregnancy in multiple sclerosis. Assay used: immunoSEQ multiplex PCR; TCRdb lists only in-frame clones, some missing. The table has about 49,000 clones, over 90% seen once. This specimen was peripheral blood, taken after pregnancy. The receptors stem from a female donor with multiple sclerosis, enrolled in a pregnancy study.

A few counts support this clone. The chain is built from TRBV13 and TRBJ2-1; 8 bases are shared with TRBD2. The CDR3 runs 15 residues. Trimming removed 2 bases from V and 9 bases from J; junction bases left unmatched: 9. CDR1 is PRHDT, CDR2 FYEKMQ, per germline (reference sequence). Here the CDR3 DNA reads TGTGCCAGCAGCTTATCAGGGTCGGGAGGGGGTGAGCAGTTCTTC. Its protein product is CASSLSGSGGGEQFF.

The chain is built from TRBV6-5 and TRBJ1-1, with a possible D match to TRBD1 (5 bases). Germline-derived CDR1 and CDR2 are MNHEY and SVGAGI. The CDR3 is 13 amino acids. Trimming shortened V by 6 bases and J by 5 bases, and 13 bases separated the two germline ends. DNA for the CDR3: TGTGCCAGCAGGGGGCCTTTACGGACTGAAGCTTTCTTT. This codes for CASRGPLRTEAFF.

This chain joins TRBV9 and TRBJ2-5, with TRBD2 matching 7 bases. This CDR3 region has 14 residues. The germline CDR1 and CDR2 sequences are SGDLS and YYNGEE. Trimming at V came to 4 bases and at J to 5 bases, leaving 8 bases not matched to a gene. The CDR3 loop reads CASSPIGAGETQYF. CDR3 DNA sequence: TGTGCCAGCAGCCCCATAGGAGCGGGGGAGACCCAGTACTTC.

The V call is TRBV9, the J call TRBJ1-2, with a possible D match to TRBD1 (5 bases). V lost 3 bases and J lost 4, with 10 bases in between. Germline CDR1 is SGDLS and CDR2 is YYNGEE. The CDR3 covers 13 residues. The CDR3: CASSADRFYGYTF. CDR3 DNA: TGTGCCAGCAGCGCCGACAGATTCTATGGCTACACCTTC.

This chain's CDR3 is CASSAGGGTYEQYF. The DNA for the CDR3 is TGTGCCAGCAGTGCGGGGGGGGGTACTTACGAGCAGTACTTC. The chain recombines TRBV25-1 with TRBJ2-7, with 8 bases lining up with TRBD2. Unmatched junction bases numbered 6, after V lost 4 bases and J lost 4 bases. Per the germline V gene, CDR1 is MGHDK and CDR2 is SYGVNS. The CDR3 totals 14 residues.

The gene calls are TRBV19 and TRBJ1-2; D gene ambiguous. Germline CDR1 is LNHDA and CDR2 is SQIVND (reference sequence). The CDR3 is 14 residues long. Trimming removed 10 bases at V and 1 base at J, with 16 bases between. The DNA of the CDR3 is TGTGCCACTAAACCGGGAGAGCTTAACTATGGCTACACCTTC. This sequence encodes CATKPGELNYGYTF.

The CDR3 region is CASSLPGINYGYTF. For the CDR3, the DNA is TGTGCCAGCAGCTTACCAGGGATCAACTATGGCTACACCTTC. The chain employs TRBV11-2 and TRBJ1-2; TRBD1 might be the D (5 bases). Trimming shortened V by 2 bases and J by 2 bases, and 9 bases separated the two germline ends. Germline values: CDR1 SGHAT, CDR2 FQNNGV. The CDR3 sequence is 14 residues long.

This clone is medium-sized by share. J is TRBJ2-5 and V is TRBV2; 9 bases line up with TRBD2. Germline CDR1 SNHLY, CDR2 FYNNEI. CDR3 length: 15 amino acids. With V trimmed by 3 bases and J by 2 bases, 4 bases remained unmatched. CDR3 nucleotides: TGTGCCAGCAGTGATCAGCGGGGGGATCAAGAGACCCAGTACTTC. It codes for CASSDQRGDQETQYF.

The chain links TRBV4-2 to TRBJ1-2; D is unclear. Trimming cost V 5 bases and J 2 bases, with 15 bases left between them. Germline V gives CDR1 LGHNA, CDR2 YNFKEQ. CDR3 size: 15 residues. For the CDR3, the DNA is TGTGCCAGCAGCAAAGGCGAGGGCGTCAACTATGGCTACACCTTC. This encodes CASSKGEGVNYGYTF.

This sequence joins TRBV4-1 and TRBJ2-4, with D unclear. The CDR3 extends over 19 amino acids. Per the germline V gene, CDR1 is MGHRA and CDR2 is YSYEKL. The V end was cut by 0 bases, the J end by 0 bases, with 18 bases between. The CDR3 DNA is TGCGCCAGCAGCCAAGATCACCCTGACACGGTCCAAGCCAAAAACATTCAGTACTTC. It codes for CASSQDHPDTVQAKNIQYF.